The following is a T cell receptor beta chain sequence with its context. Its antigen is unidentified. This specimen comes from a study of graft-versus-host responses after intestinal transplantation. About the research overall: Uniformly, recipients were administered anti-thymocyte globulin induction with subsequent tacrolimus and steroids for around 3 years.

Clones were read by immunoSEQ multiplex PCR, and TCRdb kept only the in-frame ones, dropping some. The repertoire holds about 120,000 clones, with about 93% as singletons. V lost 3 bases, J lost 2 bases, and 4 bases stayed unmatched. The V gene's germline CDR1 is SGHRS and CDR2 YFSETQ. The CDR3 runs 15 residues. This rearrangement joins TRBV5-1 to TRBJ2-3; 9 bases are a match to TRBD2. The TCR originated in a human donor who received an intestinal transplant. This specimen was unstimulated CD4+ T cells sorted from spleen or lymph node cells, taken before intestinal transplant. The CDR3 is CASSSTSGPTDTQYF. CDR3 sequence (DNA): TGCGCCAGCAGCTCTACTAGCGGGCCCACAGATACGCAGTATTTT.